Each of the 28 T cell receptor beta chains below was sequenced from the same sample in a study of OX40 agonist ivuxolimab in advanced cancers. Sequencing used immunoSEQ multiplex PCR; TCRdb keeps in-frame clones, though not all of them. The sample yields about 62,000 clones, 79% seen once. Here the sequenced sample was CD4+ or CD8+ T cells sorted from blood, taken in a trial of the OX40 agonist ivuxolimab. These receptors originate from an adult with an advanced solid tumor such as melanoma, head and neck, liver or kidney cancer.

The chain uses TRBV10-3 and TRBJ1-5, with D unresolved. From germline, CDR1 is ENHRY and CDR2 SYGVKD. Trimming removed 3 bases from V and 4 bases from J, with 7 bases in between. The CDR3 totals 13 residues. This CDR3 reads CAISDLGNQPQHF. The CDR3 DNA is TGTGCCATCAGTGATCTAGGGAATCAGCCCCAGCATTTT.

In this sample, this clone turned up once. The chain couples TRBV11-3 to TRBJ2-2; 7 bases align to TRBD1. The CDR3 length is 16 residues. V shed 5 bases and J 6 bases; nucleotides not matched to a gene: 12. CDR1 is SGHNT, CDR2 YENEEA, per germline. The CDR3 DNA reads TGTGCCAGCAGCACGGGGACAGCACGTGGGTCCGGGGAGCTGTTTTTT. Protein product: CASSTGTARGSGELFF. The full variable domain, with the rest looked up from reference TRBV11-3 and TRBJ2-2, is EAGVVQSPRYKIIEKKQPVAFWCNPISGHNTLYWYLQNLGQGPELLIRYENEEAVDDSQLPKDRFSAERLKGVDSTLKIQPAELGDSAVYLCASSTGTARGSGELFFGEGSRLTVL.

The chain joins TRBV11-2 to TRBJ2-4; D perhaps matches TRBD2 (6 bases). Germline CDR1 is SGHAT and CDR2 is FQNNGV. The CDR3 runs 12 residues. V lost 1 base to trimming and J lost 16 bases, with 14 bases between them. This CDR3 reads CASSLVTGDLYF. The DNA for the CDR3 is TGTGCCAGCAGCTTAGTAACGGGGGACCTCTACTTC.

The rearrangement links TRBV4-3 to TRBJ1-2, with unresolved D. Germline CDR1 reads LGHNA; CDR2 reads YSLEER. The CDR3 is 14 amino acids. V dropped 0 bases and J dropped 7 bases, with 12 bases sitting between them. CDR3 sequence (DNA): TGCGCCAGCAGCCAAGATCTGGCAGTTTCTGGCTACACCTTC. It is translated as CASSQDLAVSGYTF.

J is TRBJ1-3 and V is TRBV7-2; D remains unclear. Trimming cost V 5 bases and J 0 bases, with 14 bases left between them. CDR3 length: 16 residues. Germline CDR1 is SGHTA and CDR2 is FQGNSA. CDR3 sequence: CASSPSGRLSGNTIYF. The CDR3 region has the DNA TGTGCCAGCAGCCCTAGCGGCAGGCTCTCTGGAAACACCATATATTTT. Full variable domain (remainder filled in from reference TRBV7-2 and TRBJ1-3): GAGVSQSPSNKVTEKGKDVELRCDPISGHTALYWYRQSLGQGLEFLIYFQGNSAPDKSGLPSDRFSAERTGGSVSTLTIQRTQQEDSAVYLCASSPSGRLSGNTIYFGEGSWLTVV.

This clone was observed once. Germline and junction disagree at one end, which may indicate a read error. The chain has TRBV9 and TRBJ2-3; 7 nucleotides match TRBD2. The CDR3 runs to 13 residues. The germline V gene encodes CDR1 SGDLS and CDR2 YYNGEE. For the CDR3, the DNA is TGTGCCAGCACCGTAGCGGGTGGAGATACGCAGTATTTT. Translation: CASTVAGGDTQYF.

This chain links TRBV5-1 with TRBJ1-1; D possibly corresponds to TRBD1 (5 bases). This CDR3 is 14 amino acids long. CDR1 and CDR2 from the germline V gene are SGHRS and YFSETQ. Trimming removed 7 bases at V and 0 bases at J, with 13 bases between. CDR3 sequence: CASGQGYLNTEAFF. CDR3 nucleotide sequence: TGCGCCAGCGGACAAGGGTATTTGAACACTGAAGCTTTCTTT.

V is TRBV11-2 and J is TRBJ1-1; D remains unclear. Germline V lookup: CDR1 SGHAT, CDR2 FQNNGV. Trimming removed 3 bases from V and 7 bases from J, with 6 bases in between. This CDR3 is 11 amino acids long. Here the CDR3 reads CASSFDNEAFF. The CDR3 coding sequence is TGTGCCAGCAGCTTTGACAATGAAGCTTTCTTT.

This clone was observed a single time. The rearrangement uses TRBV18 and TRBJ1-1; D is uncertain. Trimming took off 5 bases at V and 3 bases at J, with 10 bases between the two ends. The CDR3 totals 13 residues. Germline loops: CDR1 KGHSH, CDR2 LQKENI. CDR3 residues: CASSIARDTEAFF. In DNA form, the CDR3 reads TGTGCCAGCTCAATAGCCCGGGACACTGAAGCTTTCTTT.

V gene TRBV4-2 combines with J gene TRBJ1-5; D is unresolved. The V end lost 2 bases, the J end lost 1 base, and 6 bases lay between the germline ends. The CDR3 spans 14 residues. The germline V gene has CDR1 LGHNA and CDR2 YNFKEQ. Here the CDR3 DNA reads TGTGCCAGCAGCCAAACGGACAGCAATCAGCCCCAGCATTTT. Amino acid sequence: CASSQTDSNQPQHF.

V usage is TRBV18 and J usage is TRBJ2-7; 8 nucleotides align to TRBD2. Trimming cost V 0 bases and J 0 bases; bases outside gene matches: 4. CDR1 KGHSH and CDR2 LQKENI come from the germline V gene. The CDR3 spans 16 residues. Here the CDR3 reads CASSPPAAGVSYEQYF. The CDR3 DNA reads as TGTGCCAGCTCACCACCGGCAGCGGGGGTCTCCTACGAGCAGTACTTC.

V is TRBV4-1 and J is TRBJ2-7; no clear D gene. The CDR3 is made up of 13 amino acids. In germline, CDR1 is MGHRA, CDR2 YSYEKL. V shed 4 bases and J shed 4 bases, with 11 bases lying between them. The CDR3, as DNA: TGCGCCAGCAGCCCAAGTCTCGAATACGAGCAGTACTTC. It encodes CASSPSLEYEQYF.

The V gene is TRBV7-3, the J gene TRBJ2-5, with 7 bases identical to TRBD1. The germline V gene has CDR1 SGHTA and CDR2 FQGTGA. Losses at the gene ends were 6 bases for V and 5 bases for J; bases not matched to a gene: 6. The CDR3 extends over 13 amino acids. For the CDR3, the DNA is TGTGCCAGCAGTCTAAAGGGGGCCGAGACCCAGTACTTC. This gives the protein CASSLKGAETQYF.

This chain links TRBV28 with TRBJ1-1; D remains ambiguous. The CDR3 spans 13 residues. CDR1 and CDR2 (germline): MDHEN, SYDVKM. V lost 5 bases and J lost 6, with 13 bases in between. CDR3 coding DNA: TGTGCCAGCAGTCCTAGCCCGTTGCCTGAAGCTTTCTTT. This translates into CASSPSPLPEAFF.

CDR3 residues: CAISDTGGRVDTEAFF. The DNA for the CDR3 is TGTGCCATCAGTGATACAGGAGGCAGGGTGGACACTGAAGCTTTCTTT. J is TRBJ1-1 and V is TRBV10-3, with D possibly matching TRBD1 (5 bases). Germline V gene sequence: CDR1 ENHRY, CDR2 SYGVKD. The CDR3 loop spans 16 amino acids. Trimming took off 3 bases at V and 3 bases at J, with 17 bases between the two ends.

The chain joins TRBV6-6 to TRBJ2-7, with D possibly TRBD1 on 5 matching bases. Germline CDR1 is MNHNY and CDR2 is SVGAGI (reference sequence). The CDR3 is 13 amino acids. With 7 bases removed from V and 0 bases from J, the gap between germline ends came to 10 bases. The CDR3 is CASTPGYSYEQYF. The CDR3 bases are TGTGCCAGCACTCCAGGGTACTCCTACGAGCAGTACTTC.

The chain has TRBV30 and TRBJ2-5, with 7 positions matching TRBD1. Germline lookup yields CDR1 GTSNPN and CDR2 SVGIG (reference sequence). Trimming took 1 base from V and 5 from J; bases not matched to a gene: 7. The CDR3 is 14 amino acids. The CDR3 coding sequence is TGTGCCTGGAGTGCCAGGGGGTCGGGGGAGACCCAGTACTTC. Protein sequence: CAWSARGSGETQYF. The whole variable domain, filled in from reference TRBV30 and TRBJ2-5, reads SQTIHQWPATLVQPVGSPLSLECTVEGTSNPNLYWYRQAAGRGLQLLFYSVGIGQISSEVPQNLSASRPQDRQFILSSKKLLLSDSGFYLCAWSARGSGETQYFGPGTRLLVL.

The chain has TRBV7-9 and TRBJ2-7; perhaps TRBD2 as D (6 bases). The germline CDR1 and CDR2 sequences are SEHNR and FQNEAQ (reference sequence). V was cut by 5 bases and J by 0 bases, with 17 bases left in between. This CDR3 spans 16 amino acids. The CDR3 region is CASSPPTGDGSYEQYF. The DNA of the CDR3 is TGTGCCAGCAGCCCCCCCACGGGGGACGGCTCCTACGAGCAGTACTTC.

This clone was picked up one time. The chain couples TRBV19 to TRBJ1-4; possible D gene TRBD1, 6 bases. CDR1 is LNHDA and CDR2 is SQIVND in the germline V gene (reference sequence). V lost 5 bases and J lost 5, with 15 bases in between. The CDR3 sequence is 15 residues long. CDR3: CASSEQGINNEKLFF. The CDR3, as DNA: TGTGCCAGTAGTGAACAGGGTATCAACAATGAAAAACTGTTTTTT.

The chain couples TRBV10-3 to TRBJ2-3; 11 positions agree with TRBD1. The germline gives CDR1 ENHRY, CDR2 SYGVKD. The CDR3 totals 13 residues. After removal of 10 bases from V and 6 bases from J, the junction contained 6 bases not matched to a gene. CDR3 protein: CATRDRGSDTQYF. The CDR3 DNA reads TGTGCCACCAGGGACAGGGGGTCGGATACGCAGTATTTT.

The genes are TRBV7-9 and TRBJ2-1; D gene uncertain. This CDR3 comprises 14 residues. With 1 base removed from V and 4 bases from J, the gap between germline ends came to 8 bases. The germline V gene has CDR1 SEHNR and CDR2 FQNEAQ (reference sequence). The CDR3: CASSLEAAYNEQFF. The CDR3 region has the DNA TGTGCCAGCAGCTTAGAGGCAGCGTACAATGAGCAGTTCTTC.

The J gene is TRBJ2-7, the V gene TRBV6-1, with D possibly matching TRBD1 (5 bases). Between the trimmed V and J ends, which lost 3 bases and 5 bases, there was a span of 11 bases. This CDR3 has 13 residues. Germline V gives CDR1 MNHNS, CDR2 SASEGT. CDR3: CASSDWGVNEQYF. The CDR3 nucleotides are TGTGCCAGCAGTGATTGGGGCGTCAACGAGCAGTACTTC.

This clone came up a few times. Here the CDR3 reads CASSLGTGVYYEQYF. As DNA, the CDR3 is TGCGCCAGCAGCTTGGGGACAGGGGTCTACTACGAGCAGTACTTC. V gene TRBV5-1 combines with J gene TRBJ2-7, with 9 bases identical to TRBD1. The CDR3 contains 15 residues. The junction had 4 bases not matched to a gene; V was cut back by 0 bases and J by 3 bases. CDR1 is SGHRS and CDR2 is YFSETQ in the germline V gene.

The gene calls are TRBV7-2 and TRBJ1-4; unclear D gene. Trimming cost V 1 base and J 7 bases, with 13 bases left between them. This CDR3 contains 15 residues. The V gene's germline CDR1 is SGHTA and CDR2 FQGNSA. CDR3: CASSLGGSNGEKLFF. Written as DNA, the CDR3 is TGTGCCAGCAGCTTAGGCGGCAGTAACGGTGAAAAACTGTTTTTT.

This clone was seen once. The gene calls are TRBV30 and TRBJ1-5; D uncertain. The CDR3 runs to 13 residues. The V and J ends lost 1 base and 4 bases respectively, with 8 bases between them. Germline V gene sequence: CDR1 GTSNPN, CDR2 SVGIG (reference sequence). The CDR3 protein is CAWSGGRNQPQHF. CDR3 bases: TGTGCCTGGAGTGGCGGTAGAAATCAGCCCCAGCATTTT.

The chain recombines TRBV5-1 with TRBJ1-6; maybe TRBD1 (6 bases). This CDR3 has 15 residues. CDR1 is SGHRS and CDR2 is YFSETQ in the germline V gene. Trimming cost V 2 bases and J 8 bases, with 14 bases left between them. The CDR3, as DNA: TGCGCCAGCAGCTTCGGGGGCTCTAGAGATTCACCCCTCCACTTT. This sequence encodes CASSFGGSRDSPLHF.

The V call is TRBV18, the J call TRBJ1-4; a weak D match, TRBD1 (6 bases). The CDR3 is 15 amino acids. Germline V gives CDR1 KGHSH, CDR2 LQKENI. Trimming left V 3 bases short and J 5 bases short, with 13 bases between. The CDR3 sequence: CASSPPGEANEKLFF. CDR3 DNA: TGTGCCAGCTCACCGCCAGGGGAGGCCAATGAAAAACTGTTTTTT.

V gene TRBV28 combines with J gene TRBJ2-1, with D possibly being TRBD2 (5 bases). Germline V gene lookup returns CDR1 MDHEN and CDR2 SYDVKM. V lost 3 bases to trimming and J lost 2 bases, with 11 bases between them. This CDR3 contains 15 residues. As DNA, the CDR3 is TGTGCCAGCAGTTTTACGAGCGGCACCTACAATGAGCAGTTCTTC. This gives the protein CASSFTSGTYNEQFF.